This T cell receptor beta chain was retrieved from a study of blood T cells in healthy people across ages. Study-wide results and caveats: Higher diversity and more naive CD4+ cells were features of long-lived donors, compared to aged donors. Correlation between TCR beta diversity and naive T cell percentage was strong. Roughly linear age-related decline in beta diversity appeared, significant by age around 40.

With respect to this clonotype: Its antigen is currently unknown.

Germline-derived CDR1 and CDR2 are SQVTM and ANQGSEA. This CDR3 has 13 residues. V lost 0 bases and J 2 bases, leaving 7 bases between the germline ends. For the second PCR, which ran for about 6 to 11 cycles, a sample-barcoded 5' primer and a J-beta primer mix were used. CDR3-containing paired-end reads numbered at least 2.5 million in each sample. MiXCR, run by TCRdb on the 5' RACE reads, gives a single entry per CDR3 protein. The repertoire includes more than 650,000 distinct CDR3 sequences, less than 70% of them detected once, and around 40% sits in the top ten. The chain combines TRBV29-1 with TRBJ1-2, with a tentative D call TRBD1 (5 bases). Sequencing used blood. This receptor was obtained from a man at least 80 years old in good health. The CDR3 DNA sequence: TGCAGCGTTGAAGAAGGGGCAAACTATGGCTACACCTTC. Protein sequence: CSVEEGANYGYTF.